The 21 T cell receptor beta chains below were found in one sample sequenced in a study of shared clonotypes between healthy human individuals. CD45RO-negative cells were positively selected for CCR7, leaving out terminally differentiated effector memory CD45RA+ cells. Sequencing was performed with immunoSEQ multiplex PCR; in TCRdb, only in-frame clones are kept and a portion is missing. This sample has fewer than 1 million clones, with just over 95% found just once. What was sequenced was naive CD8+ T cells sorted from blood. The receptors were gathered from a young man in good health.

Concerning this clone: Other nucleotide sequences in the sample specify the same CDR3. The chain combines TRBV7-9 with TRBJ2-7, with D uncertain. V shed 5 bases and J shed 0 bases, with 8 bases lying between them. The CDR3 runs to 13 residues. Germline V gives CDR1 SEHNR, CDR2 FQNEAQ (reference sequence). The CDR3 sequence is CASSPTVSYEQYF. CDR3 DNA: TGTGCCAGCAGCCCCACGGTCTCCTACGAGCAGTACTTC.

This sequence joins TRBV6-1 and TRBJ1-6, with 8 bases that match TRBD1. CDR3 size: 17 residues. J was trimmed by 1 base and V by 1 base; bases with no gene match: 3. The germline CDR1 and CDR2 sequences are MNHNS and SASEGT. The CDR3 DNA sequence: TGTGCCAGCAGTGAAGTTGACAGGGGTTCCTATAATTCACCCCTCCACTTT. This codes for CASSEVDRGSYNSPLHF.

The chain employs TRBV11-2 and TRBJ2-7; D may be TRBD1 or TRBD2 (5 bases each). The V gene lost 4 bases and the J gene lost 7 bases, with 14 bases spanning the gap. The CDR3 has 13 residues. Germline V gene lookup returns CDR1 SGHAT and CDR2 FQNNGV. The CDR3 nucleotides read TGTGCCAGCAGCTCCCCCCTCGGGACGGAGCAGTACTTC. Protein product: CASSSPLGTEQYF.

The CDR3 nucleotides read TGTGCCAGCAGTTCATCCCGGGACCTAAAGTTGACCTATGGCTACACCTTC. Protein product: CASSSSRDLKLTYGYTF. The chain is built from TRBV27 and TRBJ1-2; D is possibly TRBD1 (5 bases). Germline V gene sequence: CDR1 MNHEY, CDR2 SMNVEV (reference sequence). The CDR3 is made up of 17 amino acids. V was cut by 4 bases and J by 4 bases, with 22 bases left in between.

The chain has TRBV7-8 and TRBJ2-7, with D perhaps TRBD2 (6 bases). The germline V and J ends were trimmed by 5 bases and 7 bases, with 21 bases remaining between them. This CDR3 region has 15 residues. Germline V gene sequence: CDR1 SGHVS, CDR2 FQNEAQ. This CDR3 is CASSGGRGVIVEQYF. As DNA, the CDR3 is TGTGCCAGCAGCGGCGGGCGGGGAGTCATAGTGGAGCAGTACTTC. Looking up the rest from reference TRBV7-8 and TRBJ2-7 gives the full variable domain: GAGVSQSPRYKVAKRGQDVALRCDPISGHVSLFWYQQALGQGPEFLTYFQNEAQLDKSGLPSDRFFAERPEGSVSTLKIQRTQQEDSAVYLCASSGGRGVIVEQYFGPGTRLTVT.

The chain carries TRBV7-9 and TRBJ2-2; D perhaps matches TRBD2 (6 bases). This CDR3 contains 15 residues. Germline V gene data show CDR1 as SEHNR and CDR2 as FQNEAQ (reference sequence). The ends were cut back, 3 bases at V and 5 bases at J, with 13 bases in the middle. The CDR3 here is CASSLRQSGTGELFF. The DNA for the CDR3 is TGTGCCAGCAGCTTGCGCCAAAGCGGGACCGGGGAGCTGTTTTTT.

This rearrangement joins TRBV7-9 to TRBJ1-2; D ambiguous. The CDR3 covers 12 residues. V gave up 5 bases and J gave up 0 bases, with 4 bases separating them. Germline assignment: CDR1 SEHNR and CDR2 FQNEAQ (reference sequence). DNA for the CDR3: TGTGCCAGCAGCGCAGCTAACTATGGCTACACCTTC. Translating gives CASSAANYGYTF.

V is TRBV9 and J is TRBJ2-1, with unresolved D. Germline CDR1 is SGDLS and CDR2 is YYNGEE. V shed 4 bases and J shed 3 bases, with 14 bases lying between them. The length of the CDR3 is 15 residues. CDR3 loop: CASSPSSAHYNEQFF. Here the CDR3 DNA reads TGTGCCAGCAGCCCCAGCTCAGCCCACTACAATGAGCAGTTCTTC.

The rearrangement uses TRBV6-4 and TRBJ2-3; TRBD2 matches 11 bases. The length of the CDR3 is 15 residues. Trimming cost V 5 bases and J 6 bases; bases outside gene matches: 7. From germline, CDR1 is MRHNA and CDR2 SNTAGT. The CDR3 sequence is CASSSSGLAADTQYF. CDR3 in DNA: TGTGCCAGCAGTAGCTCGGGACTAGCGGCGGATACGCAGTATTTT.

The J gene is TRBJ2-1, the V gene TRBV5-6; TRBD2 matches 11 bases. Unmatched junction bases numbered 5, after V lost 2 bases and J lost 7 bases. CDR3 length: 15 amino acids. Germline-derived CDR1 and CDR2 are SGHDT and YYEEEE. CDR3 bases: TGTGCCAGCAGCTTCAGGCTAGCGGGAGGTAATGAGCAGTTCTTC. This translates into CASSFRLAGGNEQFF.

V usage is TRBV29-1 and J usage is TRBJ2-5; TRBD1 agrees at 10 bases. V shed 4 bases, J shed 3 bases, and the junction held 11 bases outside the gene matches. Germline V gene sequence: CDR1 SQVTM, CDR2 ANQGSEA. The CDR3 runs to 16 residues. CDR3 DNA: TGCAGCGTTGGGAGGCCGGGACAGGGGTCCGAAGAGACCCAGTACTTC. The encoded protein is CSVGRPGQGSEETQYF.

Remarks on this clone: Other DNA sequences in this sample translate to the same CDR3. V and J are TRBV11-2 and TRBJ2-2; D possibly uses TRBD1 or TRBD2 (5 bases each). With 5 bases removed from V and 2 bases from J, the gap between germline ends came to 9 bases. The CDR3 sequence is 14 residues long. Germline values: CDR1 SGHAT, CDR2 FQNNGV. CDR3 protein: CASSLGPNTGELFF. In DNA, the CDR3 is TGTGCCAGCAGCCTGGGACCTAACACCGGGGAGCTGTTTTTT.

Concerning this clone: The sample holds other DNA sequences that translate to the same CDR3. The chain carries TRBV6-1 and TRBJ2-7, with D possibly matching TRBD2 (5 bases). The CDR3 runs to 13 residues. Trimming stripped 4 bases from V and 2 bases from J, with 9 bases between. Germline CDR1 and CDR2: MNHNS and SASEGT. This CDR3 is CASSATGTYEQYF. Here the CDR3 DNA reads TGTGCCAGCAGTGCTACGGGGACCTACGAGCAGTACTTC.

The J gene is TRBJ2-7, the V gene TRBV4-3; either TRBD1 or TRBD2 may fit D (5 bases each). The CDR3 is made up of 14 amino acids. Looked up from germline, CDR1 is LGHNA and CDR2 is YSLEER. V lost 7 bases and J lost 7, with 20 bases in between. The CDR3, as DNA: TGCGCCAGCACGCTTTATTTGGGGGTTTCAGAGCAGTACTTC. Translated: CASTLYLGVSEQYF.

The V call is TRBV7-6, the J call TRBJ2-1, with D possibly matching TRBD2 (5 bases). The germline V gene encodes CDR1 SGHVS and CDR2 FNYEAQ. Between the trimmed V and J ends, which lost 5 bases and 11 bases, there was a span of 13 bases. The CDR3 is made up of 12 amino acids. The CDR3 reads CASSRTGEKQFF. DNA for the CDR3: TGTGCCAGCAGCCGAACTGGGGAGAAGCAGTTCTTC.

The J gene is TRBJ2-7, the V gene TRBV5-6; 7 bases fit TRBD2. The V segment lost 0 bases and the J segment 3 bases; nucleotides outside the gene matches: 6. The CDR3 is 15 residues long. CDR1 is SGHDT and CDR2 is YYEEEE in the germline V gene. The CDR3 reads CASSLVSGRVYEQYF. The CDR3 nucleotides are TGTGCCAGCAGCTTGGTTTCAGGGAGGGTCTACGAGCAGTACTTC.

The genes are TRBV19 and TRBJ1-5; no firm D call. The CDR3 sequence is 14 residues long. V shed 6 bases and J shed 7 bases, with 16 bases lying between them. In germline, CDR1 is LNHDA, CDR2 SQIVND (reference sequence). The CDR3 DNA sequence: TGTGCCAGTAGCCTAGGGCCGGGCGGGCAGCCCCAGCATTTT. Amino acid sequence: CASSLGPGGQPQHF.

This clone has a single count. The chain employs TRBV4-1 and TRBJ1-1; D may be TRBD1 (6 bases). V was pared by 1 base and J by 0 bases, with 9 bases between. There are 15 residues in the CDR3. Germline V gene data show CDR1 as MGHRA and CDR2 as YSYEKL. The CDR3 spells CASSQGDNMNTEAFF. The DNA of the CDR3 is TGCGCCAGCAGCCAAGGGGACAACATGAACACTGAAGCTTTCTTT.

J is TRBJ1-1 and V is TRBV7-9, with 8 nucleotides matching TRBD1. The CDR3 has 14 amino acids. Germline V gene sequence: CDR1 SEHNR, CDR2 FQNEAQ (reference sequence). V trimming: 4 bases; J trimming: 1 base; junction bases outside the gene matches: 2. The CDR3 sequence: CASSSTGGNTEAFF. DNA of the CDR3: TGTGCCAGCAGCTCCACAGGGGGGAACACTGAAGCTTTCTTT. Using reference TRBV7-9 and TRBJ1-1 for the parts outside the CDR3, the full variable domain is DTGVSQNPRHKITKRGQNVTFRCDPISEHNRLYWYRQTLGQGPEFLTYFQNEAQLEKSRLLSDRFSAERPKGSFSTLEIQRTEQGDSAMYLCASSSTGGNTEAFFGQGTRLTVV.

The gene calls are TRBV27 and TRBJ2-2; D gene ambiguous. CDR1 MNHEY and CDR2 SMNVEV come from the germline V gene (reference sequence). The CDR3 sequence is 13 residues long. V was trimmed by 6 bases and J by 4 bases, leaving 9 bases between them. CDR3 nucleotides: TGTGCCAGCAGGCACCTGGGCACCGGGGAGCTGTTTTTT. Translating gives CASRHLGTGELFF.

The chain carries TRBV7-9 and TRBJ1-2; tentative D call: TRBD1 (5 bases). Germline assignment: CDR1 SEHNR and CDR2 FQNEAQ (reference sequence). V lost 5 bases, J lost 1 base, and 20 bases lay in between. The CDR3 totals 17 residues. CDR3 nucleotides: TGTGCCAGCAGCCCCGCCCCGGACATTGAGATTAACTATGGCTACACCTTC. Its protein is CASSPAPDIEINYGYTF.